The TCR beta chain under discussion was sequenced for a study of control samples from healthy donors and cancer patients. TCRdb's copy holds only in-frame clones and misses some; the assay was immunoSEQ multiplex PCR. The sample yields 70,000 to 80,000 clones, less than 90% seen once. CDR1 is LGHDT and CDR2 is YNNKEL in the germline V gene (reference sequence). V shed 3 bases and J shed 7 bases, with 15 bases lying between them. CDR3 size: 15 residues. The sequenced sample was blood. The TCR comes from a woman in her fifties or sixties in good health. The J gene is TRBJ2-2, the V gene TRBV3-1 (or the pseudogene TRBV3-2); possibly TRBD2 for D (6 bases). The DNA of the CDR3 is TGTGCCAGCAGCCACCCGGGACTTCTTAACGGGGAGCTGTTTTTT. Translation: CASSHPGLLNGELFF.